This T cell receptor beta chain was profiled in a study of shared clonotypes between healthy human individuals (TCRdb year 2020). In terms of the full investigation: The cohort comprised a couple of women and a few men aged 18 to 49 years. To increase sequencing depth and limit assay-specific biases, TCR repertoire library preparation and sequencing were carried out by different laboratories using diverse techniques. Blood TCR repertoires of roughly 5 healthy adults were deeply sequenced to estimate repertoire size and the extent of clonotype sharing between individuals. Per donor, three plates each were used for CD4 naive and CD4 memory, two for CD8 naive, and one for CD8 memory. Between about 0.8 and 9 billion PBMCs per donor were obtained by leukapheresis. The study at large found these results: Only blood was sampled, and tissue TCR repertoires likely differ from those in blood. Pairwise subsampling led to the expectation that sequencing depth would affect the degree of clonotype sharing among donors. Approximately 4.8% of naive CD4, 3% to 4% of naive CD8, about 2.5% of memory CD4, and 0.35% to 0.4% of memory CD8 clonotypes were shared across several donors. Because the study included a small number of donors, the genetic and exposure-history diversity represented was limited. Compared with non-shared clonotypes, clonotypes shared by all four sorted-subset donors had higher generation probabilities. Even with the large sequencing depth, rarefaction of the sorted-subset datasets indicated that sequencing was incomplete. Larger estimated clonotype richness was generally found for naive subsets than for memory subsets.

As for this clone: Its antigen is unknown. Base qualities are missing; no much larger clone stands one base away.

Sequences SGHTA (CDR1) and FQGNSA (CDR2) are obtained from the germline V gene. The CDR3 numbers 16 residues from cysteine through phenylalanine. Only CDR3 DNA is held: 48 bases, read in frame from base 1. V loses 2 bases at its end and J loses 4 bases; junction bases beyond the gene matches: 7. Donors were healthy HIV-negative adults with no recently reported acute infections or vaccinations. Every donor was a Caucasian adult living in Nashville, Tennessee, USA. Magnetic negative selection was used to enrich CD4+ T cells, after which naive cells were positively selected on CD45RA and the negative fraction became the memory subset. After blood collection by leukapheresis, PBMCs were isolated using Ficoll-Histopaque density gradient centrifugation and then cryopreserved in the vapor phase of liquid nitrogen. Analytical flow cytometry was used to check the purity and quantity of each magnetically sorted T cell population. From each sorted fraction, genomic DNA was isolated and quantified by UV absorbance on a Nanodrop 2000c.

TCR CDR3 regions were amplified from genomic DNA by multiplex PCR using the deep immunoSEQ assay. Extracted genomic DNA from each cell subset was spread evenly across all wells of several immunoSEQ 96-well plates, with each plate serving as a replicate. For sorted subsets, approximately 190 ng genomic DNA, equal to 30,000 or so T cell genomes, was loaded into each replicate PCR. Purified libraries were quantified with a Qubit 3.0 fluorometer, sized on a Bioanalyzer 2100, and re-quantified with the KAPA Library Quantification kit. Every immunoSEQ 96-well plate was sequenced on a separate single-read 150-cycle Illumina NextSeq 550 flow cell. Per the authors' processing: The immunoSEQ output contained only junctional sequences without quality scores, so filtering could not match that applied to full-length reads. Sequences were annotated with PyIR, a Python wrapper for IgBLAST v1.9, using IMGT germline references to assign V/J genes and CDR3. Any read was removed if the V/J assignment was weak (E-value above 1e-6), the CDR3 was missing, or the read contained stop codons, out-of-frame junctions, or ambiguous translated residues. A V3J clonotype was defined by an identical inferred V gene, J gene, and CDR3 amino acid sequence. Percentage overlap between repertoires was computed as shared unique clonotypes divided by the size of the smaller repertoire. RTK rarefaction, the Chao1 estimator, and Recon v2.1 estimates of unobserved clonotypes were used to assess repertoire richness. For all TCRbeta clonotypes obtained by the gDNA method from four donors, generation probabilities were computed with OLGA. Drawn from immuneACCESS, this table holds only the in-frame rearrangements with V and J called that TCRdb kept. Clones are partly lost; checked studies trace under half to an unresolved V gene and leave the rest unexplained. That table gives V, J and clone size, and the DNA gave D and trimming. For this sample there are a few hundred thousand clones; around 97% appear just once. 0.055% to 0.07% of the sample is taken by the ten largest.

Here the chain combines TRBV7-2 and TRBJ1-1, with 10 bases matching TRBD1. Material for sequencing was naive CD4+ T cells sorted from blood. According to the study, the label for this sample's cell subset or site signals: CD45RA+ positively selected. The TCR originated in a woman aged 25 to 45 in good health. In nucleotides, the sequence is TGTGCCAGCAGCTTATTCCGGGACAGGGGTGGCACTGAAGCTTTCTTT. The encoded protein is CASSLFRDRGGTEAFF.